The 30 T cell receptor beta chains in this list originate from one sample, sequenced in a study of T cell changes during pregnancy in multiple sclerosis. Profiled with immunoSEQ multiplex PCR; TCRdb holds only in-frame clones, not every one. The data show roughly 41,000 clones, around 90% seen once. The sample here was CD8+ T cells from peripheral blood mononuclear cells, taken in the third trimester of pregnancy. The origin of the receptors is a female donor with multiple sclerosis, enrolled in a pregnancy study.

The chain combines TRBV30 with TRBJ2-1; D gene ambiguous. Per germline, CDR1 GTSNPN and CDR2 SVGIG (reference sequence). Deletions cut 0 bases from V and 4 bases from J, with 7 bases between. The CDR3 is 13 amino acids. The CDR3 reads CAWSVEAYNEQFF. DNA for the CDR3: TGTGCCTGGAGTGTAGAAGCTTACAATGAGCAGTTCTTC.

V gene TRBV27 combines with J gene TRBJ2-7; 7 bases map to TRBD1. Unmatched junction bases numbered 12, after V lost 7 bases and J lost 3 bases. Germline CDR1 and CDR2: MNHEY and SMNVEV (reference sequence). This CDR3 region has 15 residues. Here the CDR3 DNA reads TGTGCCAGCACTCCGATCCAACGACAGGGCTACGAGCAGTACTTC. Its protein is CASTPIQRQGYEQYF.

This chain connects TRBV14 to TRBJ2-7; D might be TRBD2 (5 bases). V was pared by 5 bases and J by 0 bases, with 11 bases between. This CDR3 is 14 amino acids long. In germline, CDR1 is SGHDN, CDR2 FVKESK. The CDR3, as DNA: TGTGCCAGCAGCTACGTTGGGAGCTCCTACGAGCAGTACTTC. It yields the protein CASSYVGSSYEQYF.

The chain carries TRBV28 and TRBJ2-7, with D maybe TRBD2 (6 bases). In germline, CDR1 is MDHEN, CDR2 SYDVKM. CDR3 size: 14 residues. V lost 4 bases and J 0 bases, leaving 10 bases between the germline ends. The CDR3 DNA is TGTGCCAGCAGTTGGGGCGGGAACTCCTACGAGCAGTACTTC. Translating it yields CASSWGGNSYEQYF.

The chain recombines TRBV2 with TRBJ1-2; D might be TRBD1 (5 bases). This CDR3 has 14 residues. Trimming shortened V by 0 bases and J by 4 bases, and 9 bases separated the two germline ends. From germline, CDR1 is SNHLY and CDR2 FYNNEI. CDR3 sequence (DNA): TGTGCCAGCAGTGAAGCGGCAGGGATCTATGGCTACACCTTC. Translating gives CASSEAAGIYGYTF. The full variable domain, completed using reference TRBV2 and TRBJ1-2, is EPEVTQTPSHQVTQMGQEVILRCVPISNHLYFYWYRQILGQKVEFLVSFYNNEISEKSEIFDDQFSVERPDGSNFTLKIRSTKLEDSAMYFCASSEAAGIYGYTFGSGTRLTVV.

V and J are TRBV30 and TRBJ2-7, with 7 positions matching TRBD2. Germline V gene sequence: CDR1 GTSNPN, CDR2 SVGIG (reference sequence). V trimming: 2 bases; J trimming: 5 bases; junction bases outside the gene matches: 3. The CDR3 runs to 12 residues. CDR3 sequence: CAWSLTSDEQYF. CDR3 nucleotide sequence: TGTGCCTGGAGTCTTACTAGCGACGAGCAGTACTTC.

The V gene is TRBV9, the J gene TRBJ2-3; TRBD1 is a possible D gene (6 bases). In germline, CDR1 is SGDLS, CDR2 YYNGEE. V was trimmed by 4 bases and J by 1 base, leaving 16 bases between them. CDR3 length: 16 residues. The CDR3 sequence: CASSHNREYGTDTQYF. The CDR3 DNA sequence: TGTGCCAGCAGCCATAACAGGGAATACGGCACAGATACGCAGTATTTT. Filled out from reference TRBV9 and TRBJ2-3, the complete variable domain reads DSGVTQTPKHLITATGQRVTLRCSPRSGDLSVYWYQQSLDQGLQFLIQYYNGEERAKGNILERFSAQQFPDLHSELNLSSLELGDSALYFCASSHNREYGTDTQYFGPGTRLTVL.

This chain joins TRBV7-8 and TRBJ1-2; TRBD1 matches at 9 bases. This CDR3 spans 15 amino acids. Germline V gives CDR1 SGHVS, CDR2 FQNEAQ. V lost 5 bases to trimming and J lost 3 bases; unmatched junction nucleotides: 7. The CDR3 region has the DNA TGTGCCAGCAGCCCTCTGGGGACAGGGTACTATGGCTACACCTTC. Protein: CASSPLGTGYYGYTF.

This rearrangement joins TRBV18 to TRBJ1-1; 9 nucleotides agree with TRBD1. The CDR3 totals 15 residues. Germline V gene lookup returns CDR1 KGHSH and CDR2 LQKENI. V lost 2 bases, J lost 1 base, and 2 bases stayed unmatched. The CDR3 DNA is TGTGCCAGCTCACCAAGGGACAGGGCGAACACTGAAGCTTTCTTT. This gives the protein CASSPRDRANTEAFF.

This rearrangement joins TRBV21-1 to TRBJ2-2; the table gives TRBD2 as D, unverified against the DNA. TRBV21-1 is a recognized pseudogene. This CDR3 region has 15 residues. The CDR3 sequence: CASSKGSKNTGELFF. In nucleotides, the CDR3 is TGTGCCAGCAGCAAAGGAAGCAAGAACACCGGGGAGCTGTTTTTT.

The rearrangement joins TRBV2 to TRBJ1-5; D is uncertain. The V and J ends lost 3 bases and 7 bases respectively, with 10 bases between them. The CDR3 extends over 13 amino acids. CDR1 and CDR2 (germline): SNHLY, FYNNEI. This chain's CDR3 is CASSDTGEQPQHF. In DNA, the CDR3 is TGTGCCAGCAGTGATACCGGGGAACAGCCCCAGCATTTT.

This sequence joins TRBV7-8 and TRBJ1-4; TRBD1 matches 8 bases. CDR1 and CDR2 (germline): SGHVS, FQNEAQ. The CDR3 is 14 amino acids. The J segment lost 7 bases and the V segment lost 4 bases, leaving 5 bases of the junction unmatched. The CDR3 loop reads CASSSTGGSEKLFF. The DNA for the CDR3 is TGTGCCAGCAGCTCCACAGGGGGTAGTGAAAAACTGTTTTTT.

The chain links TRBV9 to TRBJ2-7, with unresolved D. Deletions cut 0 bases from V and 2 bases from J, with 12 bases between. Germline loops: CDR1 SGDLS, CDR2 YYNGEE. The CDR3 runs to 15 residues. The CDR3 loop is CASSVDGQPTYEQYF. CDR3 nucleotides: TGTGCCAGCAGCGTAGATGGGCAGCCAACCTACGAGCAGTACTTC.

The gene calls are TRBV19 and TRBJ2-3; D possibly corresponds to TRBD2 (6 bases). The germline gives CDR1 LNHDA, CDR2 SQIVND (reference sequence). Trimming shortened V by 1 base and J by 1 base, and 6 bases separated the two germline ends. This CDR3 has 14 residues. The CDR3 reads CASSIAGGTDTQYF. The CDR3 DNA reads TGTGCCAGTAGTATAGCGGGAGGCACAGATACGCAGTATTTT.

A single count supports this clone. The CDR3: CASSKPTSGGGGELFF. CDR3 sequence (DNA): TGTGCCAGCAGTAAGCCGACTAGCGGGGGCGGCGGGGAGCTGTTTTTT. The J gene is TRBJ2-2, the V gene TRBV2, with 12 bases identical to TRBD2. This CDR3 has 16 residues. V lost 5 bases, J lost 7 bases, and 8 bases stayed unmatched. Germline CDR1 SNHLY, CDR2 FYNNEI.

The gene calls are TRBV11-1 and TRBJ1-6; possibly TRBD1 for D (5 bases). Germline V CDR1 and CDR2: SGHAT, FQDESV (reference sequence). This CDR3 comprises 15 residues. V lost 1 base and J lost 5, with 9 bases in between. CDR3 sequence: CASSLEGADNSPLHF. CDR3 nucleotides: TGTGCCAGCAGCTTAGAAGGGGCGGATAATTCACCCCTCCACTTT.

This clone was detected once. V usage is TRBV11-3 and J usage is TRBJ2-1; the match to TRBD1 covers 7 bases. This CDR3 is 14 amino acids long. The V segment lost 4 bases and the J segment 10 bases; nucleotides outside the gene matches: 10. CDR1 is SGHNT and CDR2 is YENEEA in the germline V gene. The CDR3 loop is CASSSRQGEYEQFF. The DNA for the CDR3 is TGTGCCAGCAGCTCAAGACAGGGAGAGTACGAGCAGTTCTTC.

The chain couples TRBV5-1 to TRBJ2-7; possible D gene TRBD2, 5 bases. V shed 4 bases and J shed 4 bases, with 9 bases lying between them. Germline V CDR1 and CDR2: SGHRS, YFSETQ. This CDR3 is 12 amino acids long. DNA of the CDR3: TGCGCCAGCAGCGCCCGGGGATACGAGCAGTACTTC. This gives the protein CASSARGYEQYF.

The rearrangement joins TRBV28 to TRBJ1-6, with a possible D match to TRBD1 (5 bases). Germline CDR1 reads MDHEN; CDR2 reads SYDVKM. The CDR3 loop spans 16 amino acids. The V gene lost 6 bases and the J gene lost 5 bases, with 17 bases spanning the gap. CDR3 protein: CASRPLGWGDNSPLHF. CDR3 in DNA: TGTGCCAGCAGGCCACTCGGGTGGGGGGATAATTCACCCCTCCACTTT.

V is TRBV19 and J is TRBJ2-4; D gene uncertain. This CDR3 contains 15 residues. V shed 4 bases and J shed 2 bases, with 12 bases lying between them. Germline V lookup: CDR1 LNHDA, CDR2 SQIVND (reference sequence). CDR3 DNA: TGTGCCAGTAGTAGAGGATGGCCCACCAAAAACATTCAGTACTTC. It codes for CASSRGWPTKNIQYF.

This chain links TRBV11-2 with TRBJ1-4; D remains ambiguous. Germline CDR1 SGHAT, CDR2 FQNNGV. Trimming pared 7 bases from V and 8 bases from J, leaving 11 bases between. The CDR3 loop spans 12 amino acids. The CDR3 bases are TGTGCCAGCACCCTCCCGGGAGAAAAACTGTTTTTT. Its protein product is CASTLPGEKLFF. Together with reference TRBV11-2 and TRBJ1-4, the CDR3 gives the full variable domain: EAGVAQSPRYKIIEKRQSVAFWCNPISGHATLYWYQQILGQGPKLLIQFQNNGVVDDSQLPKDRFSAERLKGVDSTLKIQPAKLEDSAVYLCASTLPGEKLFFGSGTQLSVL.

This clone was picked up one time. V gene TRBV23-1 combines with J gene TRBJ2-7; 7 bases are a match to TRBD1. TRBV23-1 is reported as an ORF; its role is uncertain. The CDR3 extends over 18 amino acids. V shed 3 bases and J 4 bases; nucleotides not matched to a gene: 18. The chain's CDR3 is CASSHPGSTGALGYEQYF. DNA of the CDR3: TGCGCCAGCAGTCACCCGGGGTCCACAGGGGCCCTAGGGTACGAGCAGTACTTC.

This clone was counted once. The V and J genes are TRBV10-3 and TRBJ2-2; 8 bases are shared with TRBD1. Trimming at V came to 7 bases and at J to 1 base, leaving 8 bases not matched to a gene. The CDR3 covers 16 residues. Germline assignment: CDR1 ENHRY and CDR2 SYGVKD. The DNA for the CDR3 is TGTGCCATCAATAGGTTCGGACAGGGGAACACCGGGGAGCTGTTTTTT. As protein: CAINRFGQGNTGELFF.

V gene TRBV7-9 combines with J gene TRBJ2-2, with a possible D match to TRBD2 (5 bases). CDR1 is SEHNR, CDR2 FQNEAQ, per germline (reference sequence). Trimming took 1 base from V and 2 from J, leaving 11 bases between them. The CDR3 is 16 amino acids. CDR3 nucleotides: TGTGCCAGCAGCTTAGTGGGCGGGCGAAACACCGGGGAGCTGTTTTTT. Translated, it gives CASSLVGGRNTGELFF. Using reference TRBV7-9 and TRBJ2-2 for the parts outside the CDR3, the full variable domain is DTGVSQNPRHKITKRGQNVTFRCDPISEHNRLYWYRQTLGQGPEFLTYFQNEAQLEKSRLLSDRFSAERPKGSFSTLEIQRTEQGDSAMYLCASSLVGGRNTGELFFGEGSRLTVL.

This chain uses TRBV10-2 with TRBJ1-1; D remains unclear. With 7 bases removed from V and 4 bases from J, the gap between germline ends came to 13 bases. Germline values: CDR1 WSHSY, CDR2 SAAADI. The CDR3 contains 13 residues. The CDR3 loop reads CASTGKGITEAFF. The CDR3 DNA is TGCGCCAGCACCGGGAAGGGAATCACTGAAGCTTTCTTT.

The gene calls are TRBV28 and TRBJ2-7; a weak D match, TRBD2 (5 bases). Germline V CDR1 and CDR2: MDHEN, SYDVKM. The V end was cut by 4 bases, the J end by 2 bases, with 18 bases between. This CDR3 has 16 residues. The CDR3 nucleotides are TGTGCCAGCAGTTCCCCTGACGAACGTAGCGCCTACGAGCAGTACTTC. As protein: CASSSPDERSAYEQYF.

The CDR3 loop is CASSVETNTEAFF. The CDR3 nucleotides are TGTGCCAGCAGTGTGGAGACGAACACTGAAGCTTTCTTT. The chain joins TRBV2 to TRBJ1-1; D call uncertain. The CDR3 loop spans 13 amino acids. Germline V gene data show CDR1 as SNHLY and CDR2 as FYNNEI. The germline V and J ends were trimmed by 4 bases and 1 base, with 7 bases remaining between them.

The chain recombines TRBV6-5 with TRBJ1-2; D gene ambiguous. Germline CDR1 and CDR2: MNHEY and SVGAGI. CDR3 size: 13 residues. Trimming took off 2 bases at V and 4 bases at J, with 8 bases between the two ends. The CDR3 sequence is CASSYNRVYGYTF. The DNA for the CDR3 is TGTGCCAGCAGTTACAATCGGGTCTATGGCTACACCTTC.

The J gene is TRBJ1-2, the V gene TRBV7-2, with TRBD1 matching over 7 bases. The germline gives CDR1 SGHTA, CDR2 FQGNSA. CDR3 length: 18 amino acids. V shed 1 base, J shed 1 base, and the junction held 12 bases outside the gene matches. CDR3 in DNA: TGTGCCAGCAGCTTAGGCGTCAGGGGGTGGCAGCTTAACTATGGCTACACCTTC. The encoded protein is CASSLGVRGWQLNYGYTF.

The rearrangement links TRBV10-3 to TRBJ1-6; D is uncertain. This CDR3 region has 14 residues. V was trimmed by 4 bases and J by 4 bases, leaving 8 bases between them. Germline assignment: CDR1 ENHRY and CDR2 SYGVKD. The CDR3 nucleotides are TGTGCCATCAGTGTAGACGGGTATAATTCACCCCTCCACTTT. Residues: CAISVDGYNSPLHF.